This T cell receptor (beta chain) was identified during a study of molecular identifiers for immune sequencing clone quantification. Trimming left V 5 bases short and J 3 bases short, with 7 bases between. In germline, CDR1 is SQVTM, CDR2 ANQGSEA. The CDR3 is 11 amino acids. TCRdb used MiXCR to reprocess the PCR reads, holding one entry per CDR3 protein. This sample has more than 450,000 distinct CDR3 sequences, with around 23% found just once. Input for naive CD8 libraries was about 19,000 to 1,100,000 sorted cells; the RNA fraction used was 10%, 30% or 50%. This clonotype was detected many times. The antigen remains undetermined. Findings of the study overall: Clonotypes surpassing 20 RNA copies contained over 98% of effector molecules, versus under 1% in naive cells.

The clonotype comes from a human donor in good health. Some libraries in this study had Jurkat cell RNA spiked in. Sequenced sample: naive CD8+ T cells from blood, with Jurkat cell RNA spiked in. Documented subset: FACS-sorted CD8+CD4-CCR7+CD45RA+ naive T cells. The chain combines TRBV29-1 with TRBJ1-1; D remains unclear. The CDR3 region is CSVSLYTEAFF. In DNA form, the CDR3 reads TGCAGCGTTAGCCTCTACACTGAAGCTTTCTTT.